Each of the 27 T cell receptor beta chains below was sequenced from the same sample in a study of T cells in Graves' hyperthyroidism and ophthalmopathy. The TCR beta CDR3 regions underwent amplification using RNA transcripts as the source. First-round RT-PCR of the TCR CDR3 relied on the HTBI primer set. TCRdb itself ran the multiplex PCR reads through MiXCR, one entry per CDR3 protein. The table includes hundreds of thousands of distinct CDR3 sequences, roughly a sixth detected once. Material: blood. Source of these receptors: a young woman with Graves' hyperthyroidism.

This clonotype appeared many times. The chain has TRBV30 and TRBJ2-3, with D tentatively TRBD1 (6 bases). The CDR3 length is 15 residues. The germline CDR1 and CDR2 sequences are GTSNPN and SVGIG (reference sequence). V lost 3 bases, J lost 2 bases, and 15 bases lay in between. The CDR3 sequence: CAWSLTGLDTDTQYF. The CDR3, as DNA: TGTGCCTGGAGCCTGACAGGCTTAGACACAGATACGCAGTATTTT.

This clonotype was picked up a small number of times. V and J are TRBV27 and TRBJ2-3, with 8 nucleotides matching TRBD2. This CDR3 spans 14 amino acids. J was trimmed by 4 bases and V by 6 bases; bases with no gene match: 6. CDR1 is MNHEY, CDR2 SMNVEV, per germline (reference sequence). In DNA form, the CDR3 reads TGTGCCAGCAGCGGGGGGGCCTTAGCAGATACGCAGTATTTT. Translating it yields CASSGGALADTQYF.

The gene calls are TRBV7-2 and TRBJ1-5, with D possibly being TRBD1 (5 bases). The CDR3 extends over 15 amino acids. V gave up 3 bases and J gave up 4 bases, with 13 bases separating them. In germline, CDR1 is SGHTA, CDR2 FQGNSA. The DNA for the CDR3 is TGTGCCAGCAGCTTCTACTCCGGGGCTAATCAGCCCCAGCATTTT. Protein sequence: CASSFYSGANQPQHF.

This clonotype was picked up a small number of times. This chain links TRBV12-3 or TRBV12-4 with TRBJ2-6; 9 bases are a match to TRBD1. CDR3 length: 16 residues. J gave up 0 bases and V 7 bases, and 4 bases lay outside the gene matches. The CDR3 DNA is TGTGCCAGCAACGGACAGGGGAACTCTGGGGCCAACGTCCTGACTTTC. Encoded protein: CASNGQGNSGANVLTF.

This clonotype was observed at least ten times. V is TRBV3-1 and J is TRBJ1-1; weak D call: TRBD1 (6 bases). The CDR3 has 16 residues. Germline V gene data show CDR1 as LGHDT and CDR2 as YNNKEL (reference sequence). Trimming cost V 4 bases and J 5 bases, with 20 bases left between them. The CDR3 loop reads CASSRTGRGAKTEAFF. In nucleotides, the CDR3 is TGTGCCAGCAGCCGAACGGGGCGGGGGGCGAAAACTGAAGCTTTCTTT.

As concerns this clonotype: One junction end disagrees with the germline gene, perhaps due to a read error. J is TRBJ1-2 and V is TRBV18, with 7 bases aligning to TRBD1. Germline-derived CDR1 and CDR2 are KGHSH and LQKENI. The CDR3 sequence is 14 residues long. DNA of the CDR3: TGTGCCAGCTCACGGGACAGAGAGAACTATGGCTGCACCTTC. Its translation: CASSRDRENYGCTF.

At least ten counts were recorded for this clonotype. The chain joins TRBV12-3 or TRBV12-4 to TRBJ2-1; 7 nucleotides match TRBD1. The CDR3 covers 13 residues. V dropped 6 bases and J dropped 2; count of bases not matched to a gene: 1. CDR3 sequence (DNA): TGTGCCAGCAGAGGGACAGCCTACAATGAGCAGTTCTTC. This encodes CASRGTAYNEQFF.

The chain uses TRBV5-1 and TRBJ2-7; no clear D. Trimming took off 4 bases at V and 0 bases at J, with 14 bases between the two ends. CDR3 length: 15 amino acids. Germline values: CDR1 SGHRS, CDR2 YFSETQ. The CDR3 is CASSPAPGFSYEQYF. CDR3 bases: TGCGCCAGCAGCCCAGCCCCAGGATTCTCCTACGAGCAGTACTTC.

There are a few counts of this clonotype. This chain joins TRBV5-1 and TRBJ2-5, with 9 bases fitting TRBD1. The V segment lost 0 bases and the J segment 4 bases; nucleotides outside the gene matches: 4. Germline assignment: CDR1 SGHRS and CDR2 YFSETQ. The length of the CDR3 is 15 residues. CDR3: CASSLAVTGGETQYF. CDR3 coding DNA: TGCGCCAGCAGCTTGGCGGTGACAGGGGGAGAGACCCAGTACTTC.

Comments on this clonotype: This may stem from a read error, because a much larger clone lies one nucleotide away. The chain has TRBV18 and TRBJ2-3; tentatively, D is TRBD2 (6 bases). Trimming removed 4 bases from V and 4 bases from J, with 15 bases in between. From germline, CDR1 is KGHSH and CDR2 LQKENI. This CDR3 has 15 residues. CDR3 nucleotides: TGTGCCAGCTCACGACCGGGATCGGGAGCAGATACGCAGTATTTT. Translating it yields CASSRPGSGADTQYF.

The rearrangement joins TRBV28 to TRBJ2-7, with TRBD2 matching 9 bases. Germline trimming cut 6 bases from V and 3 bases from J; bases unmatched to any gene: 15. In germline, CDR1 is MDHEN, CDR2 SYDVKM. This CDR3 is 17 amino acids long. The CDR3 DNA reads TGTGCCAGCAGCGCCGGCCTAGCGGGAAGTCTGGTCTACGAGCAGTACTTC. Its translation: CASSAGLAGSLVYEQYF.

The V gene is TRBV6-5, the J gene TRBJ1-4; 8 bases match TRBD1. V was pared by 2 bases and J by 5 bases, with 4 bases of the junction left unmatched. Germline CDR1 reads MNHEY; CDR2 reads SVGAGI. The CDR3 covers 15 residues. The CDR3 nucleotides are TGTGCCAGCAGTTACAACCGGGACAGGAATGAAAAACTGTTTTTT. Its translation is CASSYNRDRNEKLFF.

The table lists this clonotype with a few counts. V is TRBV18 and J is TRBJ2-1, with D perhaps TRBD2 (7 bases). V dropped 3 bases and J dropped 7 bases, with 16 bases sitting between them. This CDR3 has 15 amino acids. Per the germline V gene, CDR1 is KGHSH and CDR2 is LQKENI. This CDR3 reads CASSPGGPGLNEQFF. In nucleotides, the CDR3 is TGTGCCAGCTCACCGGGGGGGCCGGGATTAAATGAGCAGTTCTTC.

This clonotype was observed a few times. CDR3 nucleotide sequence: TGCAGTGCTAGGACAGGGGGGACCGGGGAGCTGTTTTTT. This sequence encodes CSARTGGTGELFF. This chain links TRBV20-1 with TRBJ2-2; TRBD1 matches 9 bases. J gave up 5 bases and V 3 bases, and 1 base lay outside the gene matches. The CDR3 contains 13 residues. In germline, CDR1 is DFQATT, CDR2 SNEGSKA (reference sequence).

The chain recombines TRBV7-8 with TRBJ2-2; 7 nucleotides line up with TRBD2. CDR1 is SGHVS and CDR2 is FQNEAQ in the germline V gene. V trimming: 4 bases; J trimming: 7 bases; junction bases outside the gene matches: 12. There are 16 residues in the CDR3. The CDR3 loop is CASSYRGREPGGELFF. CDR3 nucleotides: TGTGCCAGCAGCTACAGAGGGCGGGAGCCCGGCGGGGAGCTGTTTTTT.

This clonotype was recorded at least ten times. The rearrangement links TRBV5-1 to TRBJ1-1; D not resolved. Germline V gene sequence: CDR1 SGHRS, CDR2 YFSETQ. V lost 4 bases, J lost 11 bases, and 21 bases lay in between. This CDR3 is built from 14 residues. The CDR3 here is CASSEGIAPLKAFF. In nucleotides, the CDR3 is TGCGCCAGCAGCGAAGGCATCGCCCCCTTGAAGGCTTTCTTT.

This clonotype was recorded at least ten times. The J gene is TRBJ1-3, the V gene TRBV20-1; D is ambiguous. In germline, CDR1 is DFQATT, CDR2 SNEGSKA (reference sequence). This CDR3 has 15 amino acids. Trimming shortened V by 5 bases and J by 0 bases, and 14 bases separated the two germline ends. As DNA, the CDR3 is TGCAGTGCTCGTTCCAGCGTTAACTCTGGAAACACCATATATTTT. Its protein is CSARSSVNSGNTIYF.

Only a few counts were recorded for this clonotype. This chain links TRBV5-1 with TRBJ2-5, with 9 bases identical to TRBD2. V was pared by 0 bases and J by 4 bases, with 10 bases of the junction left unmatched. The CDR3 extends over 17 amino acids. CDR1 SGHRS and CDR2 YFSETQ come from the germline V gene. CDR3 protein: CASSLESSGNYRETQYF. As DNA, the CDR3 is TGCGCCAGCAGCTTGGAGTCTAGCGGGAATTATAGAGAGACCCAGTACTTC.

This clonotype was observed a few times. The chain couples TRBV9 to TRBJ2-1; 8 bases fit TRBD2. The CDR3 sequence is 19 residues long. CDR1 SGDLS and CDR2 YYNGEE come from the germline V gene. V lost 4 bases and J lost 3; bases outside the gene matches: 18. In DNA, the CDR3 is TGTGCCAGCAGCCCCCTCGGAGGGGGGGATACTAGCGGCTACAATGAGCAGTTCTTC. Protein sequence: CASSPLGGGDTSGYNEQFF.

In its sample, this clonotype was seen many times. CDR3 region: CASSLLQGGHQPQHF. Written as DNA, the CDR3 is TGTGCCAGCAGTTTATTACAAGGGGGCCATCAGCCCCAGCATTTT. The rearrangement uses TRBV28 and TRBJ1-5, with 7 bases lining up with TRBD1. The V and J ends lost 1 base and 5 bases, in that order; junction bases with no gene match: 5. The CDR3 runs to 15 residues. Germline lookup yields CDR1 MDHEN and CDR2 SYDVKM.

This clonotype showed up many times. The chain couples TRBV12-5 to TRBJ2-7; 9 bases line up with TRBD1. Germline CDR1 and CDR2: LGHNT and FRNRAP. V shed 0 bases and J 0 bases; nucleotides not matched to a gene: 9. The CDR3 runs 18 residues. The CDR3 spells CASGLVLMGTGHSYEQYF. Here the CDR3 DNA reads TGTGCTAGTGGTTTGGTACTTATGGGGACAGGGCACTCCTACGAGCAGTACTTC.

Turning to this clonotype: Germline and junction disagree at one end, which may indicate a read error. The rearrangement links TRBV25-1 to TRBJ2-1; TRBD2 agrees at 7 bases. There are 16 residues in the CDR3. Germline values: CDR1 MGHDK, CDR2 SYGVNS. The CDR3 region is CASSGGWLADYNERFF. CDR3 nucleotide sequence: TGTGCCAGCAGTGGAGGGTGGCTAGCGGACTACAATGAGCGGTTCTTC.

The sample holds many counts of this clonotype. CDR3: CASSYASEQYF. The CDR3 DNA sequence: TGTGCCAGCAGTTACGCATCCGAGCAGTACTTC. The chain links TRBV6-5 to TRBJ2-7; D gene uncertain. The CDR3 covers 11 residues. The germline V and J ends were trimmed by 2 bases and 6 bases, with 5 bases remaining between them. Germline V gives CDR1 MNHEY, CDR2 SVGAGI.

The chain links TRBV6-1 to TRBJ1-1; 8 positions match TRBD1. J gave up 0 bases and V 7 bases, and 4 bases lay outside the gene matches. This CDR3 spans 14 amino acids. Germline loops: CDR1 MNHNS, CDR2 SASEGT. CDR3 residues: CASNTGGLNTEAFF. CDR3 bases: TGTGCCAGCAACACAGGGGGATTGAACACTGAAGCTTTCTTT.

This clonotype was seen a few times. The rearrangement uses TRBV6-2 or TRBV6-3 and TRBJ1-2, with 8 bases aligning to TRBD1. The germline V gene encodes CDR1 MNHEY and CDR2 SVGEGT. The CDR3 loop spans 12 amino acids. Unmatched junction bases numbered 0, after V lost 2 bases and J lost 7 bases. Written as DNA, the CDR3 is TGTGCCAGCAGTTACGGACAGGGTGGCTACACCTTC. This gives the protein CASSYGQGGYTF.

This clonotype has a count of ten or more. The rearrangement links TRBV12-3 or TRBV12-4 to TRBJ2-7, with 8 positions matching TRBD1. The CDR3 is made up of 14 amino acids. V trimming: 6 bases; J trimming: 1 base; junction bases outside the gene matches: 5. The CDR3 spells CASSRGTGSYEQYF. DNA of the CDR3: TGTGCCAGCAGCCGAGGGACAGGATCCTACGAGCAGTACTTC.

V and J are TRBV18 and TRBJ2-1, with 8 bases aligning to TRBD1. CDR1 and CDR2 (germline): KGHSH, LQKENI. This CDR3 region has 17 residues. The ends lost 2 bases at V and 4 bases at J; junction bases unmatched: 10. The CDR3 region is CASSPMQGAQLYNEQFF. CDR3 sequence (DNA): TGTGCCAGCTCACCAATGCAGGGGGCCCAACTATACAATGAGCAGTTCTTC.